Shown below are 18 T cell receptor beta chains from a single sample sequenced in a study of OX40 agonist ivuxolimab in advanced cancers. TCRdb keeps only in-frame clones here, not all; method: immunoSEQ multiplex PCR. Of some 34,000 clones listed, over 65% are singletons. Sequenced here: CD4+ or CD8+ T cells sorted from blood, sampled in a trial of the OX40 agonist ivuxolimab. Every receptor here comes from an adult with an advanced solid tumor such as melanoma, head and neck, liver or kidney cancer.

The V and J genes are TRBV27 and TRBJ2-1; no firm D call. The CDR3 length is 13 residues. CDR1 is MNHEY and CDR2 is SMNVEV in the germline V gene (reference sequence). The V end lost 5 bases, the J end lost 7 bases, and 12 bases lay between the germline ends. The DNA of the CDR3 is TGTGCCAGCAGTCCACCCCCCCAAAATGAGCAGTTCTTC. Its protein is CASSPPPQNEQFF.

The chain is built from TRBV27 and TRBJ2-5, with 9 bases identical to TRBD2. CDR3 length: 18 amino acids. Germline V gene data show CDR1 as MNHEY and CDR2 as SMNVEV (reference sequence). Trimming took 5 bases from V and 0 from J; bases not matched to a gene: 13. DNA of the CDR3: TGTGCCAGCAGTCCTACTCCGTTCCTAGCGGGGCACCAAGAGACCCAGTACTTC. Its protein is CASSPTPFLAGHQETQYF.

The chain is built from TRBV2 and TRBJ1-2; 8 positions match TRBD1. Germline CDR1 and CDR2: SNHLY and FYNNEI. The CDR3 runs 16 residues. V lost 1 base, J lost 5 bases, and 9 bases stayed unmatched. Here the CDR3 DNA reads TGTGCCAGCAGTGAAGTTCCAGGGGGCGGGTATTATGGCTACACCTTC. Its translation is CASSEVPGGGYYGYTF.

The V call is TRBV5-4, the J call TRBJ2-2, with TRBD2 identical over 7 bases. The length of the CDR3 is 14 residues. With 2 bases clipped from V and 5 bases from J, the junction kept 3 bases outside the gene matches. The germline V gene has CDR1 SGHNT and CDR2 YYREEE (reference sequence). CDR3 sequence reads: CASSFSGGTGELFF. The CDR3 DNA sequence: TGTGCCAGCAGCTTTTCGGGGGGTACCGGGGAGCTGTTTTTT.

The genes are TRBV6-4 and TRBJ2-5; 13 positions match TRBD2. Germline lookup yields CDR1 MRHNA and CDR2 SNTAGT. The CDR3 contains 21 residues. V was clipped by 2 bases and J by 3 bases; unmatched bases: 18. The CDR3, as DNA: TGTGCCAGCAGTGACCCTCATGGACTAGCGGGAGCCCCGTTTTGTGAAGAGACCCAGTACTTC. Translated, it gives CASSDPHGLAGAPFCEETQYF.

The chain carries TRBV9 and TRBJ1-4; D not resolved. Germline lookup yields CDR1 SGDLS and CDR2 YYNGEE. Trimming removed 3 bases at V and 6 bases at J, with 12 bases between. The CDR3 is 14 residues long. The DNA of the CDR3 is TGTGCCAGCAGCGCCGGGAATAATGATGAAAAACTGTTTTTT. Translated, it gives CASSAGNNDEKLFF.

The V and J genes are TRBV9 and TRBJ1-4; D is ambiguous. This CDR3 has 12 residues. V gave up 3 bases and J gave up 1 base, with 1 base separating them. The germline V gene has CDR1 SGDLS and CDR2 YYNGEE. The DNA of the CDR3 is TGTGCCAGCAGCGGAACTAATGAAAAACTGTTTTTT. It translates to CASSGTNEKLFF.

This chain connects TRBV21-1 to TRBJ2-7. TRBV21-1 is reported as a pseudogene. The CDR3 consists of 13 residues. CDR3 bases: TGTGCCAGCAGCTCCAAGGACCACTACGAGCAGTACTTC. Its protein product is CASSSKDHYEQYF.

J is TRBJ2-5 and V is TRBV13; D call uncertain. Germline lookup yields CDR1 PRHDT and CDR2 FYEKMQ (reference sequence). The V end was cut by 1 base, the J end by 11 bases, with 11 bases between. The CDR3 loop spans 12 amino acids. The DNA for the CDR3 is TGTGCCAGCAGCTTAGCAGACTCCCATCAGTACTTC. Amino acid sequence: CASSLADSHQYF. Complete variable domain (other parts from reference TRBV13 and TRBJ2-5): AAGVIQSPRHLIKEKRETATLKCYPIPRHDTVYWYQQGPGQDPQFLISFYEKMQSDKGSIPDRFSAQQFSDYHSELNMSSLELGDSALYFCASSLADSHQYFGPGTRLLVL.

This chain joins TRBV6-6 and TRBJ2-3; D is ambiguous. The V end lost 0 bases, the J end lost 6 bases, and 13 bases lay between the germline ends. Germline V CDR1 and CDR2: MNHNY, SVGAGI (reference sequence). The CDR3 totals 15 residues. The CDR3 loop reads CASSYSLVDLDTQYF. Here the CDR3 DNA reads TGTGCCAGCAGTTACTCGCTGGTAGATCTTGATACGCAGTATTTT.

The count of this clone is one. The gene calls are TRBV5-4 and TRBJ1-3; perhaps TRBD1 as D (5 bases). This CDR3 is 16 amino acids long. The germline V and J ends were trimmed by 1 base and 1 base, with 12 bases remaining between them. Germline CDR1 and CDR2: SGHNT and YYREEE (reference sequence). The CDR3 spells CASSLLGGTSGNTIYF. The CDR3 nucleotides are TGTGCCAGCAGCTTGCTTGGGGGTACTTCTGGAAACACCATATATTTT.

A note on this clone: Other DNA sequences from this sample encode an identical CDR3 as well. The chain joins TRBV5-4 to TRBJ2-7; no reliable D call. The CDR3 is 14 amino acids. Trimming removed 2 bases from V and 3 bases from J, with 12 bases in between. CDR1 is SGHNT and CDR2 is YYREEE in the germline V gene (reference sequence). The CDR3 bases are TGTGCCAGCAGCTTCGGTGGTAGCAGCTACGAGCAGTACTTC. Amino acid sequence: CASSFGGSSYEQYF.

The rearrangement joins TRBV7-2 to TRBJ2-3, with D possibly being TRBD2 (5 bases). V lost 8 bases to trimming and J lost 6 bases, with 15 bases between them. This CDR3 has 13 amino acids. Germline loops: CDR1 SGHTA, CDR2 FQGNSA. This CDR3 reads CASAAVGADTQYF. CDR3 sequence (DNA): TGTGCCAGCGCCGCAGTGGGAGCGGATACGCAGTATTTT.

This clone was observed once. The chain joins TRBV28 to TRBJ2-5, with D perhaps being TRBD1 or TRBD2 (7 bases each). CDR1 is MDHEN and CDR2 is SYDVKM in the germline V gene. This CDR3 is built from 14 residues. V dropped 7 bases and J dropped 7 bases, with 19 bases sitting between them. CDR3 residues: CASKSGTALGTQYF. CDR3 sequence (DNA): TGTGCCAGCAAGAGCGGGACAGCCCTTGGGACCCAGTACTTC.

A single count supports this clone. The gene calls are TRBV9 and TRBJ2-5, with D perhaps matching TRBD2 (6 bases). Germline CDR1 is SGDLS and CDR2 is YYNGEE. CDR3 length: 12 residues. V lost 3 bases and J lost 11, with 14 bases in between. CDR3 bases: TGTGCCAGCAGCGACGGGACTCCTAAGCAGTACTTC. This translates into CASSDGTPKQYF.

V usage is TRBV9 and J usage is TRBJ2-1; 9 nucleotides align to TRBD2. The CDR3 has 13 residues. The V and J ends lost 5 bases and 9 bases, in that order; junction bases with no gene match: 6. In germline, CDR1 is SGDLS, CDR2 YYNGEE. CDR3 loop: CASRGGGDGEQFF. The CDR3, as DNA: TGTGCCAGCAGAGGCGGGGGGGACGGTGAGCAGTTCTTC.

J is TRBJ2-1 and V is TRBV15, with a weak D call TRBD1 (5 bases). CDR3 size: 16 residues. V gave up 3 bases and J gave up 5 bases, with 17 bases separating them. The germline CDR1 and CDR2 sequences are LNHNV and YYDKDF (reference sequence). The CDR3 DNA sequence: TGTGCCACCAGCAGCCCCCAGGCAGGGCTCGACAATGAGCAGTTCTTC. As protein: CATSSPQAGLDNEQFF.

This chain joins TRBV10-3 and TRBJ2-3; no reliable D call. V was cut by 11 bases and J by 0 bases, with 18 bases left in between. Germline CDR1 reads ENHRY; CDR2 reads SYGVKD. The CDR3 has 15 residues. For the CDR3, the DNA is TGTGCCGGCGCCGCAGCGCTCGCTAGCACAGATACGCAGTATTTT. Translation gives CAGAAALASTDTQYF.